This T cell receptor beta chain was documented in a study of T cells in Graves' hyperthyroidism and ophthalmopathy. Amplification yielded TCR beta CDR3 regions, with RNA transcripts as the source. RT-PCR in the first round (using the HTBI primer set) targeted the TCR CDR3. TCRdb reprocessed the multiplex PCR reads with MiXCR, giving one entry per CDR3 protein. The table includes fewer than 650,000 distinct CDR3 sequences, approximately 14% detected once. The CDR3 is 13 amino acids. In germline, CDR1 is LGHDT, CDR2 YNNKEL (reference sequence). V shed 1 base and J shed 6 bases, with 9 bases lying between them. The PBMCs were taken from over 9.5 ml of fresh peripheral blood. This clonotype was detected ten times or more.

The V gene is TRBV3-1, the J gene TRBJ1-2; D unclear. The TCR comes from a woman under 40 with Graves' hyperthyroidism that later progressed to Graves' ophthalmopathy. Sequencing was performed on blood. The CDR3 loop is CASSQVRTNGYTF. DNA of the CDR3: TGTGCCAGCAGCCAAGTTAGGACGAATGGCTACACCTTC.